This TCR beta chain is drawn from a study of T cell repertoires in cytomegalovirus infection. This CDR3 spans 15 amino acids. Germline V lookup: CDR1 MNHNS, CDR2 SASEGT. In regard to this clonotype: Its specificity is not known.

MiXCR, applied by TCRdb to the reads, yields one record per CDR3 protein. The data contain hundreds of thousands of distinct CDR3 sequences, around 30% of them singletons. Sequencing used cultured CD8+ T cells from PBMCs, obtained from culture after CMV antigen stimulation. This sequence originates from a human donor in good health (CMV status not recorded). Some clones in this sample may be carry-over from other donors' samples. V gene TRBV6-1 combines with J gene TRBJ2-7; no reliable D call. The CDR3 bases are TGTGCCAGCAGTGAAAGTCCCCGGCTCTCCCACGAGCAGTACGTC. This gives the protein CASSESPRLSHEQYV.